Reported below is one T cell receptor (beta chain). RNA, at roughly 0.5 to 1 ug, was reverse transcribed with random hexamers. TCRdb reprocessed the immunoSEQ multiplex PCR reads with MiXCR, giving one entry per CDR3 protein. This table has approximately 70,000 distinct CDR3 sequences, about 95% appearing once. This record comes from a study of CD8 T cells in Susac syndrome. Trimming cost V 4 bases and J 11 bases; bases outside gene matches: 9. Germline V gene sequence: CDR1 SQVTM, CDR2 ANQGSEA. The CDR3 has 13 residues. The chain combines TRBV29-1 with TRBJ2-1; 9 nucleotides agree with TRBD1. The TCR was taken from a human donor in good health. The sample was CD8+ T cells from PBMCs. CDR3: CSVAWTGEIQQFF. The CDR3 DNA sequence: TGCAGCGTTGCCTGGACAGGGGAAATTCAGCAGTTCTTC.